These 22 T cell receptor beta chains share one sample of origin, sequenced in a study of blood T cell repertoires in COVID-19. The protocol was immunoSEQ multiplex PCR, while the TCRdb copy is restricted to in-frame clones and leaves out a portion. This repertoire shows 500,000 or so clones, approximately 90% found once; its top ten account for about 0.7%. The source material was PBMCs or T cells enriched from blood (not recorded which). The source is a woman between 18 and 30 years old who had recovered from COVID-19.

This sequence joins TRBV5-1 and TRBJ2-1; tentatively, D is TRBD2 (5 bases). V was clipped by 4 bases and J by 6 bases, with 17 bases between them. The CDR3 consists of 15 residues. Germline-derived CDR1 and CDR2 are SGHRS and YFSETQ. CDR3 protein: CASSPGEMLANEQFF. CDR3 DNA sequence: TGCGCCAGCAGCCCCGGGGAAATGTTGGCCAATGAGCAGTTCTTC.

This clone showed up just a few times. This chain uses TRBV4-1 with TRBJ2-5, with D perhaps matching TRBD2 (5 bases). Germline CDR1 reads MGHRA; CDR2 reads YSYEKL. V shed 4 bases and J shed 7 bases, with 16 bases lying between them. The CDR3 runs to 14 residues. CDR3 loop: CASSRKRFEGTQYF. The CDR3 DNA reads TGCGCCAGCAGCCGCAAGCGGTTCGAGGGGACCCAGTACTTC.

This chain links TRBV4-1 with TRBJ2-1; D call uncertain. This CDR3 is 15 amino acids long. Trimming took 0 bases from V and 3 from J, leaving 9 bases between them. Per germline, CDR1 MGHRA and CDR2 YSYEKL. The CDR3 loop is CASSQDWLVYNEQFF. In nucleotides, the CDR3 is TGCGCCAGCAGCCAAGATTGGCTCGTCTACAATGAGCAGTTCTTC.

The chain recombines TRBV5-4 with TRBJ1-6, with 7 bases aligning to TRBD1. CDR3 size: 15 residues. Germline assignment: CDR1 SGHNT and CDR2 YYREEE (reference sequence). After removal of 3 bases from V and 6 bases from J, the junction contained 6 bases not matched to a gene. The CDR3 spells CASSSGRQGNSPLHF. The CDR3 DNA sequence: TGTGCCAGCAGCTCGGGGCGACAGGGTAATTCACCCCTCCACTTT.

The J gene is TRBJ2-5, the V gene TRBV27; 7 bases are shared with TRBD1. The CDR3 runs 14 residues. The germline CDR1 and CDR2 sequences are MNHEY and SMNVEV (reference sequence). V lost 4 bases, J lost 5 bases, and 7 bases stayed unmatched. The CDR3, as DNA: TGTGCCAGCAGTTCGACAGGGTCCGGGGAGACCCAGTACTTC. Protein sequence: CASSSTGSGETQYF.

This rearrangement joins TRBV5-4 to TRBJ2-2, with D possibly matching TRBD2 (5 bases). The CDR3 spans 15 residues. Between the trimmed V and J ends, which lost 1 base and 0 bases, there was a span of 7 bases. Germline CDR1 and CDR2: SGHNT and YYREEE (reference sequence). The CDR3 here is CASSLIASNTGELFF. CDR3 coding DNA: TGTGCCAGCAGCTTGATAGCGTCGAACACCGGGGAGCTGTTTTTT. The full variable domain, completed using reference TRBV5-4 and TRBJ2-2, is ETGVTQSPTHLIKTRGQQVTLRCSSQSGHNTVSWYQQALGQGPQFIFQYYREEENGRGNFPPRFSGLQFPNYSSELNVNALELDDSALYLCASSLIASNTGELFFGEGSRLTVL.

The table lists this clone with a count of one. The V gene is TRBV4-2, the J gene TRBJ1-4, with D uncertain. The length of the CDR3 is 15 residues. Trimming left V 4 bases short and J 6 bases short, with 15 bases between. Germline lookup yields CDR1 LGHNA and CDR2 YNFKEQ. The CDR3 reads CASSPDPGWDEKLFF. The CDR3 bases are TGTGCCAGCAGCCCCGACCCGGGATGGGATGAAAAACTGTTTTTT.

The chain carries TRBV15 and TRBJ2-7; 7 nucleotides line up with TRBD1. In germline, CDR1 is LNHNV, CDR2 YYDKDF (reference sequence). The CDR3 contains 14 residues. J gave up 5 bases and V 5 bases, and 9 bases lay outside the gene matches. CDR3 nucleotide sequence: TGTGCCACCAGCCGGGACAGACCCAGCGACGAGCAGTACTTC. Translation gives CATSRDRPSDEQYF.

The rearrangement links TRBV11-2 to TRBJ2-1; 7 nucleotides line up with TRBD1. CDR3 length: 15 residues. Germline V gene data show CDR1 as SGHAT and CDR2 as FQNNGV. V lost 4 bases and J lost 8; bases outside the gene matches: 11. This CDR3 reads CASSWLGQRGDEQFF. CDR3 bases: TGTGCCAGCAGCTGGTTGGGACAGCGAGGGGATGAGCAGTTCTTC.

The V call is TRBV19, the J call TRBJ2-3, with TRBD1 identical over 7 bases. Trimming cost V 5 bases and J 0 bases; bases outside gene matches: 8. This CDR3 is 16 amino acids long. Germline assignment: CDR1 LNHDA and CDR2 SQIVND (reference sequence). The CDR3 coding sequence is TGTGCCAGTAGTCCCCCGGGGACAGACAGCACAGATACGCAGTATTTT. Protein sequence: CASSPPGTDSTDTQYF.

CDR3 nucleotides: TGTGCCATCAGTGCCAGGGCAGACTATGGCTACACCTTC. This translates into CAISARADYGYTF. The chain carries TRBV10-3 and TRBJ1-2; maybe TRBD1 (5 bases). V lost 4 bases to trimming and J lost 3 bases, with 9 bases between them. The CDR3 length is 13 residues. The germline gives CDR1 ENHRY, CDR2 SYGVKD.

J is TRBJ1-4 and V is TRBV6-5; 7 bases map to TRBD1. The trim removed 6 bases at V and 5 bases at J, leaving 6 bases unmatched. The CDR3 extends over 14 amino acids. In germline, CDR1 is MNHEY, CDR2 SVGAGI. The DNA for the CDR3 is TGTGCCAGCAGCGCCGGGACAGCGAATGAAAAACTGTTTTTT. Translating it yields CASSAGTANEKLFF.

The chain carries TRBV2 and TRBJ2-2; D not certain. The CDR3 totals 12 residues. CDR1 is SNHLY, CDR2 FYNNEI, per germline. Trimming took off 6 bases at V and 4 bases at J, with 6 bases between the two ends. This CDR3 reads CASSPTTGELFF. The CDR3 DNA sequence: TGTGCCAGCAGCCCTACCACCGGGGAGCTGTTTTTT.

The chain links TRBV13 to TRBJ2-7; D uncertain. CDR1 PRHDT and CDR2 FYEKMQ come from the germline V gene (reference sequence). This CDR3 region has 13 residues. The V gene lost 0 bases and the J gene lost 2 bases, with 5 bases spanning the gap. In DNA, the CDR3 is TGTGCCAGCAGCTTAGGACAGACCTACGAGCAGTACTTC. Amino acids: CASSLGQTYEQYF.

The V gene is TRBV14, the J gene TRBJ2-3; 9 positions agree with TRBD2. Unmatched junction bases numbered 5, after V lost 10 bases and J lost 3 bases. The CDR3 sequence is 13 residues long. Germline CDR1 is SGHDN and CDR2 is FVKESK. CDR3 sequence (DNA): TGTGCCACCGGGCTAGCGGGGACAGATACGCAGTATTTT. Protein product: CATGLAGTDTQYF.

V and J are TRBV28 and TRBJ1-2, with 7 bases that match TRBD1. This CDR3 is 13 amino acids long. Germline V lookup: CDR1 MDHEN, CDR2 SYDVKM. The ends lost 6 bases at V and 4 bases at J; junction bases unmatched: 5. The CDR3 spells CASSRQGLYGYTF. In DNA, the CDR3 is TGTGCCAGCAGCCGACAGGGCCTCTATGGCTACACCTTC.

On this clone: Other DNA sequences in this specimen translate into the identical CDR3. The rearrangement uses TRBV5-1 and TRBJ2-3; maybe TRBD2 (5 bases). V lost 4 bases and J lost 1, with 7 bases in between. The CDR3 length is 13 residues. Germline CDR1 reads SGHRS; CDR2 reads YFSETQ. CDR3 sequence reads: CASSEGGTDTQYF. The CDR3 DNA sequence: TGCGCCAGCAGCGAGGGTGGCACAGATACGCAGTATTTT.

V gene TRBV25-1 combines with J gene TRBJ1-4; no firm D call. Germline V gene lookup returns CDR1 MGHDK and CDR2 SYGVNS. This CDR3 is built from 16 residues. The V end was cut by 4 bases, the J end by 4 bases, with 16 bases between. CDR3 DNA sequence: TGTGCCAGCAGTGGATCGGACGGGAATTATAATGAAAAACTGTTTTTT. Protein product: CASSGSDGNYNEKLFF.

The J gene is TRBJ2-1, the V gene TRBV2, with 9 bases matching TRBD2. Germline assignment: CDR1 SNHLY and CDR2 FYNNEI. With 7 bases clipped from V and 3 bases from J, the junction kept 16 bases outside the gene matches. This CDR3 has 18 residues. The CDR3 nucleotides read TGTGCCAGCACTCCCGGGTGGGGTAGCGGGGGAGTCTACAATGAGCAGTTCTTC. Protein: CASTPGWGSGGVYNEQFF.

This sequence joins TRBV12-3 or TRBV12-4 and TRBJ1-2; D ambiguous. V gave up 6 bases and J gave up 3 bases, with 11 bases separating them. The CDR3 extends over 13 amino acids. The CDR3 is CASSSGLHYGYTF. The CDR3, as DNA: TGTGCCAGCAGCTCAGGACTACACTATGGCTACACCTTC.

The chain carries TRBV24-1 and TRBJ2-7; TRBD2 might be the D (5 bases). Per the germline V gene, CDR1 is KGHDR and CDR2 is SFDVKD. Between the trimmed V and J ends, which lost 3 bases and 0 bases, there was a span of 8 bases. The CDR3 has 14 amino acids. CDR3 DNA: TGTGCCACCAGTGATACGGGGAGCTCCTACGAGCAGTACTTC. Translation: CATSDTGSSYEQYF.

The chain joins TRBV11-2 to TRBJ2-5, with unresolved D. The CDR3 extends over 14 amino acids. Germline V CDR1 and CDR2: SGHAT, FQNNGV. Trimming left V 3 bases short and J 3 bases short, with 11 bases between. The CDR3 region is CASSLVVVEETQYF. The CDR3 region has the DNA TGTGCCAGCAGCTTGGTCGTAGTCGAAGAGACCCAGTACTTC.